The 15 T cell receptor beta chains below were found in one sample sequenced in a study of blood T cell repertoires in COVID-19. Measured with immunoSEQ multiplex PCR; TCRdb has only the in-frame clones, and not every one. The sample records some 320,000 clones, nearly 90% being singletons. The sample was PBMCs or T cells enriched from blood (not recorded which). The receptors here all came from a woman aged 50 to 65 who had been exposed to COVID-19.

The chain is built from TRBV19 and TRBJ2-6, with a possible D match to TRBD1 (6 bases). Looked up from germline, CDR1 is LNHDA and CDR2 is SQIVND (reference sequence). CDR3 length equals 18 residues. V was trimmed by 3 bases and J by 0 bases, leaving 15 bases between them. The CDR3 nucleotides are TGTGCCAGTAGTATGAGACAGGCCCTTAGCTCTGGGGCCAACGTCCTGACTTTC. This encodes CASSMRQALSSGANVLTF.

The V gene is TRBV19, the J gene TRBJ2-3; 10 nucleotides align to TRBD2. The CDR3 has 16 residues. Germline values: CDR1 LNHDA, CDR2 SQIVND (reference sequence). The ends lost 4 bases at V and 2 bases at J; junction bases unmatched: 6. DNA of the CDR3: TGTGCCAGTAGTAGGCTAGCGGGGGCCTACACAGATACGCAGTATTTT. The encoded protein is CASSRLAGAYTDTQYF.

This chain connects TRBV7-9 to TRBJ2-1; 11 bases are a match to TRBD2. Trimming removed 6 bases from V and 9 bases from J; junction bases left unmatched: 7. CDR1 and CDR2 (germline): SEHNR, FQNEAQ (reference sequence). The CDR3 is 14 amino acids. In nucleotides, the CDR3 is TGTGCCAGCAGTTATAGCGGGGGGGCGTTTGAGCAGTTCTTC. It codes for CASSYSGGAFEQFF. Complete variable domain (other parts from reference TRBV7-9 and TRBJ2-1): DTGVSQNPRHKITKRGQNVTFRCDPISEHNRLYWYRQTLGQGPEFLTYFQNEAQLEKSRLLSDRFSAERPKGSFSTLEIQRTEQGDSAMYLCASSYSGGAFEQFFGPGTRLTVL.

The gene calls are TRBV7-9 and TRBJ1-4; no clear D. Trimming removed 0 bases at V and 8 bases at J, with 13 bases between. The CDR3 spans 15 residues. Germline CDR1 SEHNR, CDR2 FQNEAQ (reference sequence). The DNA for the CDR3 is TGTGCCAGCAGCTTAGCGGGCGGGTCGGGAGAAAAACTGTTTTTT. It encodes CASSLAGGSGEKLFF.

The chain joins TRBV15 to TRBJ2-1; 10 nucleotides agree with TRBD2. This CDR3 has 15 residues. The ends lost 3 bases at V and 7 bases at J; junction bases unmatched: 6. Germline lookup yields CDR1 LNHNV and CDR2 YYDKDF (reference sequence). Here the CDR3 DNA reads TGTGCCACCAGCAGCGAGCGGGGGGGCCGGAATGAGCAGTTCTTC. This sequence encodes CATSSERGGRNEQFF.

The chain combines TRBV29-1 with TRBJ2-2; 7 bases match TRBD1. V lost 3 bases to trimming and J lost 5 bases; unmatched junction nucleotides: 3. CDR1 is SQVTM, CDR2 ANQGSEA, per germline. The CDR3 spans 13 residues. DNA for the CDR3: TGCAGCGTTGATTCGACAGGGACCGGGGAGCTGTTTTTT. Amino acid sequence: CSVDSTGTGELFF.

The chain carries TRBV11-2 and TRBJ1-1, with a weak D call TRBD1 (6 bases). V was clipped by 5 bases and J by 2 bases, with 18 bases between them. Looked up from germline, CDR1 is SGHAT and CDR2 is FQNNGV. The length of the CDR3 is 16 residues. Here the CDR3 reads CASSSPGEWLNTEAFF. CDR3 in DNA: TGTGCCAGCAGCAGCCCAGGGGAGTGGCTAAACACTGAAGCTTTCTTT.

The rearrangement joins TRBV2 to TRBJ1-3; TRBD1 is a possible D gene (6 bases). With 0 bases removed from V and 7 bases from J, the gap between germline ends came to 16 bases. CDR3 length: 16 amino acids. The germline V gene encodes CDR1 SNHLY and CDR2 FYNNEI. CDR3 protein: CASSEALQGGGNTIYF. In DNA form, the CDR3 reads TGTGCCAGCAGTGAAGCGCTTCAAGGGGGAGGGAACACCATATATTTT.

This chain connects TRBV7-2 to TRBJ2-1; 8 nucleotides line up with TRBD2. Germline V CDR1 and CDR2: SGHTA, FQGNSA. With 1 base clipped from V and 7 bases from J, the junction kept 9 bases outside the gene matches. CDR3 length: 16 amino acids. CDR3 in amino acids: CASSLGVPTSGNEQFF. The CDR3 DNA reads TGTGCCAGCAGCTTAGGGGTCCCCACTAGCGGTAATGAGCAGTTCTTC.

The chain links TRBV28 to TRBJ2-7; TRBD1 matches 10 bases. With 6 bases clipped from V and 2 bases from J, the junction kept 4 bases outside the gene matches. Germline V gives CDR1 MDHEN, CDR2 SYDVKM. The CDR3 spans 14 residues. CDR3 protein: CASSPGTGAYEQYF. CDR3 DNA sequence: TGTGCCAGCAGCCCTGGGACAGGGGCCTACGAGCAGTACTTC.

The chain has TRBV28 and TRBJ2-3; TRBD1 matches 8 bases. Trimming removed 8 bases from V and 2 bases from J; junction bases left unmatched: 6. The CDR3 is made up of 14 amino acids. Germline V gene sequence: CDR1 MDHEN, CDR2 SYDVKM. CDR3 residues: CASCRGQVTDTQYF. The CDR3 DNA sequence: TGTGCCAGCTGCAGGGGACAGGTCACAGATACGCAGTATTTT.

V is TRBV10-3 and J is TRBJ1-2; 10 bases match TRBD1. Germline loops: CDR1 ENHRY, CDR2 SYGVKD. With V trimmed by 5 bases and J by 2 bases, 8 bases remained unmatched. The CDR3 extends over 16 amino acids. The CDR3 DNA reads as TGTGCCATCAGTCCGGGACAGGGGCTCGGAAACTATGGCTACACCTTC. Its translation: CAISPGQGLGNYGYTF.

V gene TRBV7-2 combines with J gene TRBJ2-6; D unresolved. The CDR3 totals 18 residues. The V end lost 5 bases, the J end lost 1 base, and 18 bases lay between the germline ends. Germline CDR1 and CDR2: SGHTA and FQGNSA. CDR3: CASSRPTERLSGANVLTF. The CDR3, as DNA: TGTGCCAGCAGCAGACCAACAGAGAGATTATCTGGGGCCAACGTCCTGACTTTC.

The rearrangement links TRBV20-1 to TRBJ2-1; possibly TRBD2 for D (5 bases). The CDR3 consists of 10 residues. Germline V gene lookup returns CDR1 DFQATT and CDR2 SNEGSKA (reference sequence). DNA for the CDR3: TGCACCACCCGGAGGAATGAGCAGTTCTTC. It translates to CTTRRNEQFF.

The V gene is TRBV4-1, the J gene TRBJ2-4; 11 bases align to TRBD1. The CDR3 is made up of 20 amino acids. Germline CDR1 and CDR2: MGHRA and YSYEKL. The V and J ends lost 3 bases and 0 bases, in that order; junction bases with no gene match: 13. The DNA of the CDR3 is TGCGCCAGCAGCCAGGCGAGGGACAGGGGGGGCTCATTAGCCAAAAACATTCAGTACTTC. Translating gives CASSQARDRGGSLAKNIQYF.